These T cell receptor beta chains were read from a single sample in a study of blood T cell repertoires in COVID-19. TCRdb's copy holds only in-frame clones and misses some; the assay was immunoSEQ multiplex PCR. The sample has 75,000 to 90,000 clones; more than 70% are singletons. The sequenced material came from peripheral blood. The receptors stem from a man over 45 with active COVID-19. The CDR3 runs from the conserved cysteine through the conserved F or W. D genes are given only for firm matches. The size field is filled for only some rows; it gives once, few, many or a size class.

d_call,j_call,clone_size,v_call,cdr3_aa,cdr3_nt
.,TRBJ2-2,.,TRBV7-2,CASSLQGTGELFF,TGTGCCAGCAGCTTACAGGGCACCGGGGAGCTGTTTTTT
.,TRBJ2-5,.,TRBV27,CASSPSLALGTQYF,TGTGCCAGCAGCCCCTCGCTAGCGCTCGGGACCCAGTACTTC
TRBD1,TRBJ1-3,once,TRBV10-3,CAISGTGVSGNTIYF,TGTGCCATCAGCGGGACAGGGGTCTCTGGAAACACCATATATTTT
.,TRBJ2-1,.,TRBV7-2,CASSLKGQRSYNEQFF,TGTGCCAGCAGCTTAAAAGGTCAGCGTAGCTACAATGAGCAGTTCTTC
.,TRBJ1-1,.,TRBV6-6,CASRPSGGTTEAFF,TGTGCCAGCAGGCCTTCCGGGGGGACCACTGAAGCTTTCTTT
.,TRBJ2-7,.,TRBV2,CASKTVENYEQYF,TGTGCCAGCAAGACAGTCGAGAACTACGAGCAGTACTTC
TRBD1,TRBJ1-1,.,TRBV19,CASSTLSGGRNTEAFF,TGTGCCAGTAGTACCTTGTCAGGGGGCCGGAACACTGAAGCTTTCTTT
TRBD2,TRBJ2-1,.,TRBV7-9,CASSPIAGEQFF,TGTGCCAGCAGCCCAATAGCGGGGGAGCAGTTCTTC
.,TRBJ1-5,.,TRBV5-4,CASSLAGGNQPQHF,TGTGCCAGCAGCTTGGCTGGCGGTAATCAGCCCCAGCATTTT
TRBD2,TRBJ2-3,.,TRBV5-1,CASSLGTSGSNTDTQYF,TGCGCCAGCAGCCTCGGGACTAGCGGGAGTAATACAGATACGCAGTATTTT
.,TRBJ1-6,.,TRBV30,CAWSKRSTGHSSPLHF,TGTGCCTGGAGCAAGAGATCGACAGGTCATAGTTCACCCCTCCACTTT
TRBD1,TRBJ1-2,.,TRBV27,CASSLSLGTANYGYTF,TGTGCCAGCAGTTTATCCCTCGGGACAGCCAACTATGGCTACACCTTC
.,TRBJ2-7,.,TRBV21-1,CASSPTGERDRYEQYF,TGTGCCAGCAGCCCGACTGGGGAGCGGGACCGCTACGAGCAGTACTTC
TRBD2,TRBJ2-1,.,TRBV2,CASSGLADEQFF,TGTGCCAGCAGTGGACTAGCCGACGAGCAGTTCTTC
TRBD2,TRBJ2-2,.,TRBV7-2,CASSPGGHTGELFF,TGTGCCAGCAGCCCGGGGGGGCACACCGGGGAGCTGTTTTTT
TRBD1,TRBJ2-5,.,TRBV7-9,CASSLTGGRRETQYF,TGTGCCAGCAGCCTAACAGGGGGGAGGAGAGAGACCCAGTACTTC
.,TRBJ2-7,.,TRBV5-6,CASSPREGYEQYF,TGTGCCAGCAGCCCCAGAGAGGGCTACGAGCAGTACTTC
TRBD1,TRBJ1-3,.,TRBV19,CASSDRASGNTIYF,TGTGCCAGTAGCGACAGGGCGTCTGGAAACACCATATATTTT
.,TRBJ1-5,.,TRBV21-1,CASSTYSYQPQHF,TGTGCCAGCAGCACCTACAGTTATCAGCCCCAGCATTTT
.,TRBJ1-4,.,TRBV11-2,CASSSGRDEEKLFF,TGTGCCAGCAGCTCGGGCAGGGATGAAGAAAAACTGTTTTTT
TRBD1,TRBJ1-1,.,TRBV4-3,CASSQDRGLEAFF,TGCGCCAGCAGCCAAGACAGGGGGCTCGAAGCTTTCTTT
.,TRBJ1-4,.,TRBV3-1/TRBV3-2,CASSQDLIGEKLFF,TGTGCCAGCAGCCAAGATCTGATCGGTGAAAAACTGTTTTTT
.,TRBJ1-1,.,TRBV11-2,CASSLGDRGGGEAFF,TGTGCCAGCAGCTTAGGGGATCGGGGAGGGGGTGAAGCTTTCTTT
.,TRBJ2-1,.,TRBV6-5,CASSYTRVEQFF,TGTGCCAGCAGTTACACACGGGTAGAGCAGTTCTTC
.,TRBJ1-4,.,TRBV30,CAWSTGGATNEKLFF,TGTGCCTGGAGTACGGGGGGTGCAACTAATGAAAAACTGTTTTTT
.,TRBJ1-5,.,TRBV19,CASSMRVNQPQHF,TGTGCCAGTAGTATGAGAGTAAATCAGCCCCAGCATTTT
.,TRBJ2-3,.,TRBV19,CASSLDRSNTDTQYF,TGTGCCAGTAGTCTAGACAGGTCTAACACAGATACGCAGTATTTT
.,TRBJ1-5,once,TRBV7-9,CASSLTGNNQPQHF,TGTGCCAGCAGCCTTACAGGGAATAATCAGCCCCAGCATTTT
TRBD2,TRBJ2-1,once,TRBV7-3,CASSLSLAGDNEQFF,TGTGCCAGCAGCTTGAGTCTAGCGGGGGACAATGAGCAGTTCTTC
TRBD1,TRBJ2-3,.,TRBV6-6,CASRRQGPDTQYF,TGTGCCAGCCGGAGACAGGGGCCAGATACGCAGTATTTT
.,TRBJ2-3,.,TRBV9,CASSVRGEGRTDTQYF,TGTGCCAGCAGCGTCAGGGGAGAGGGCCGCACAGATACGCAGTATTTT